The subject of this entry is one T cell receptor (beta chain). The record originates from a study of blood T cells in healthy people across ages. A second about 6 to 12 cycle PCR used barcoded and J-beta primers. Via MiXCR, TCRdb re-called the 5' RACE reads, giving one row per CDR3 protein. The sample lists some 900,000 distinct CDR3 sequences; roughly 52% were seen once. Each donor was a healthy Caucasian individual from Russia, aged about 6 to 95. Total RNA was extracted at no less than 5 micrograms per sample. The length of the CDR3 is 13 residues. Germline values: CDR1 MNHNY, CDR2 SVGAGI (reference sequence). V was clipped by 8 bases and J by 5 bases; unmatched bases: 7.

The sequencing sample was made of blood. This clonotype was obtained from a man aged 25 to 45 in good health. This chain connects TRBV6-6 to TRBJ2-7, with TRBD1 matching 9 bases. The CDR3 region has the DNA TGTGCCAGCGAGGGACAGGGCAAGAACGAGCAGTACTTC. Encoded protein: CASEGQGKNEQYF.